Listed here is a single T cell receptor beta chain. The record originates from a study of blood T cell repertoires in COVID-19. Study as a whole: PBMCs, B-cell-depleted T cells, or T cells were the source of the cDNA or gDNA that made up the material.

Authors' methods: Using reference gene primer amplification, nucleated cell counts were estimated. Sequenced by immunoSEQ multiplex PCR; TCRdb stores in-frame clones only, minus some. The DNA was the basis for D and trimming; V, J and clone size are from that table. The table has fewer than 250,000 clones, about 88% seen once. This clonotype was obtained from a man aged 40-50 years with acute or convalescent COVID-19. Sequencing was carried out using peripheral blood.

The CDR3 sequence is CASSRGQGYNEQFF. CDR3 in DNA: TGTGCCAGTTCGAGGGGACAGGGGTACAATGAGCAGTTCTTC. The J gene is TRBJ2-1, the V gene TRBV19; 10 bases align to TRBD1. CDR3 length equals 14 residues. The V segment lost 8 bases and the J segment 4 bases; nucleotides outside the gene matches: 5. The germline CDR1 and CDR2 sequences are LNHDA and SQIVND (reference sequence).